A selection of T cell receptor beta chains follows, all from one sample in a study of cytomegalovirus exposure and HLA in healthy donors. Here immunoSEQ multiplex PCR was the method, and the copy in TCRdb shows in-frame clones only, minus some. Here the sample spans some 170,000 clones, about 80% being singletons. The sequenced sample was PBMCs. Source of these receptors: a woman in her twenties or thirties in good health and CMV-seronegative. Each CDR3 is given with its conserved first and last residue. The D gene is left open where the match is weak. Only some rows state a clone size, as once, few, many or a class for expanded clones.

CDR3 DNA: TGTGCCAGCAGGCTTAATAGCGGGATATCCTACAATGAGCAGTTCTTC
CDR3 protein: CASRLNSGISYNEQFF
V gene: TRBV27
clone size: -
D gene: TRBD2
J gene: TRBJ2-1
CDR3 length: 16

CDR3 DNA: TGTGCCAGCAGCTTAGGGAGCGGGGCGGCCAAAAACATTCAGTACTTC
CDR3 protein: CASSLGSGAAKNIQYF
V gene: TRBV11-2
clone size: -
D gene: TRBD2
J gene: TRBJ2-4
CDR3 length: 16

CDR3 DNA: TGTGCCAGCAGCTCGGTAGCGGGAGTAAGAGATACGCAGTATTTT
CDR3 protein: CASSSVAGVRDTQYF
V gene: TRBV13
clone size: -
D gene: TRBD2
J gene: TRBJ2-3
CDR3 length: 15

CDR3 DNA: TGTGCCAGCAGTGCGGGACTAGCGGGGATATCCCAAGAGACCCAGTACTTC
CDR3 protein: CASSAGLAGISQETQYF
V gene: TRBV27
clone size: once
D gene: TRBD2
J gene: TRBJ2-5
CDR3 length: 17

CDR3 DNA: TGTGCCAGCAGAGCTCGGGGTAGCACTGAAGCTTTCTTT
CDR3 protein: CASRARGSTEAFF
V gene: TRBV9
clone size: -
D gene: -
J gene: TRBJ1-1
CDR3 length: 13

CDR3 DNA: TGTGCCAGCAGAAAGGTCGACGGGAAAGAGACCCAGTACTTC
CDR3 protein: CASRKVDGKETQYF
V gene: TRBV5-4
clone size: -
D gene: -
J gene: TRBJ2-5
CDR3 length: 14

CDR3 DNA: TGTGCCAGCAGTTACGCGGGGGAGTACCAAGAGACCCAGTACTTC
CDR3 protein: CASSYAGEYQETQYF
V gene: TRBV6-5
clone size: -
D gene: TRBD2
J gene: TRBJ2-5
CDR3 length: 15

CDR3 DNA: TGCAGCGTTGAGCTTGTGGACACCTACGAGCAGTACTTC
CDR3 protein: CSVELVDTYEQYF
V gene: TRBV29-1
clone size: -
D gene: -
J gene: TRBJ2-7
CDR3 length: 13

CDR3 DNA: TGTGCCATCAGTGAGTCGGACGTGGGACTAGCGGGAGGGTACGAGCAGTACTTC
CDR3 protein: CAISESDVGLAGGYEQYF
V gene: TRBV10-3
clone size: once
D gene: TRBD2
J gene: TRBJ2-7
CDR3 length: 18

CDR3 DNA: TGTGCCAGCACCCCGCTTGGACTGACCTACGAGCAGTACTTC
CDR3 protein: CASTPLGLTYEQYF
V gene: TRBV5-6
clone size: -
D gene: -
J gene: TRBJ2-7
CDR3 length: 14

CDR3 DNA: TGTGCCAGCAGCTTTTTTGGTCAGGGGGTAAACGAGCAGTACTTC
CDR3 protein: CASSFFGQGVNEQYF
V gene: TRBV7-9
clone size: -
D gene: TRBD1
J gene: TRBJ2-7
CDR3 length: 15

CDR3 DNA: TGTGCCAGTAGTATCGGTCTCACGGGCAATCAGCCCCAGCATTTT
CDR3 protein: CASSIGLTGNQPQHF
V gene: TRBV19
clone size: once
D gene: -
J gene: TRBJ1-5
CDR3 length: 15

CDR3 DNA: TGTGCCAGTAGTCAAGGACTTGTGGCCAATCAGCCCCAGCATTTT
CDR3 protein: CASSQGLVANQPQHF
V gene: TRBV19
clone size: -
D gene: -
J gene: TRBJ1-5
CDR3 length: 15

CDR3 DNA: TGTGCCAGCACCAAACAGGGACCCCCAGATACGCAGTATTTT
CDR3 protein: CASTKQGPPDTQYF
V gene: TRBV6-1
clone size: -
D gene: -
J gene: TRBJ2-3
CDR3 length: 14

CDR3 DNA: TGTGCCAGCAGCGCAACCGGGACAGTCTCCTACAATGAGCAGTTCTTC
CDR3 protein: CASSATGTVSYNEQFF
V gene: TRBV9
clone size: -
D gene: TRBD1
J gene: TRBJ2-1
CDR3 length: 16

CDR3 DNA: TGTGCCAGCTCACCAGACAGAGTTGCGTACGATGGTCAGTACTTC
CDR3 protein: CASSPDRVAYDGQYF
V gene: TRBV18
clone size: -
D gene: -
J gene: TRBJ2-7
CDR3 length: 15

CDR3 DNA: TGTGCCAGCTCACCGACACGCCAAGAGACCCAGTACTTC
CDR3 protein: CASSPTRQETQYF
V gene: TRBV18
clone size: -
D gene: -
J gene: TRBJ2-5
CDR3 length: 13

CDR3 DNA: TGTGCCAGCAGTTACGGTCGGGGGGTCGAGACCCAGTACTTC
CDR3 protein: CASSYGRGVETQYF
V gene: TRBV6-5
clone size: -
D gene: TRBD2
J gene: TRBJ2-5
CDR3 length: 14

CDR3 DNA: TGTGCCAGCAGTTTATTCGGGGAGAGCACAGATACGCAGTATTTT
CDR3 protein: CASSLFGESTDTQYF
V gene: TRBV27
clone size: -
D gene: -
J gene: TRBJ2-3
CDR3 length: 15

CDR3 DNA: TGTGCCAGCAGTGAACTCCTCGAGCAGTACTTC
CDR3 protein: CASSELLEQYF
V gene: TRBV2
clone size: once
D gene: -
J gene: TRBJ2-7
CDR3 length: 11

CDR3 DNA: TGTGCCAGCAGCGTAGATCAGGGGTCGAGGACTGAAGCTTTCTTT
CDR3 protein: CASSVDQGSRTEAFF
V gene: TRBV9
clone size: -
D gene: -
J gene: TRBJ1-1
CDR3 length: 15

CDR3 DNA: TGTGCCAGCTCACTCGGACTAGCGGGTTTTTCCTACGAGCAGTACTTC
CDR3 protein: CASSLGLAGFSYEQYF
V gene: TRBV18
clone size: -
D gene: TRBD2
J gene: TRBJ2-7
CDR3 length: 16

CDR3 DNA: TGTGCCAGAAGCTTGAGAAAGAAATCACTAGCGGGAGGGCCGAACGAGCAGTACTTC
CDR3 protein: CARSLRKKSLAGGPNEQYF
V gene: TRBV5-3
clone size: -
D gene: TRBD2
J gene: TRBJ2-7
CDR3 length: 19

CDR3 DNA: TGTGCCAGCAGCGTGGTTCAGGGCGAAAAACTGTTTTTT
CDR3 protein: CASSVVQGEKLFF
V gene: TRBV9
clone size: -
D gene: -
J gene: TRBJ1-4
CDR3 length: 13

CDR3 DNA: TGTGCCAGCAGTTTACCTCTAGCGGGAGTCGACGAGCAGTACTTC
CDR3 protein: CASSLPLAGVDEQYF
V gene: TRBV27
clone size: -
D gene: TRBD2
J gene: TRBJ2-7
CDR3 length: 15

CDR3 DNA: TGCGCCAGCAGCTTTACTAGCGGGACGTACAATGAGCAGTTCTTC
CDR3 protein: CASSFTSGTYNEQFF
V gene: TRBV5-1
clone size: -
D gene: TRBD2
J gene: TRBJ2-1
CDR3 length: 15

CDR3 DNA: TGTGCCGCACGAGACTCTGGGGCCAACGGCCTGACTTTC
CDR3 protein: CAARDSGANGLTF
V gene: TRBV6-6
clone size: -
D gene: -
J gene: TRBJ2-6
CDR3 length: 13

CDR3 DNA: TGCGCCAGCAGTCAAAACCGGGACAGGGGGCACGAGCAGTACTTC
CDR3 protein: CASSQNRDRGHEQYF
V gene: TRBV23-1
clone size: -
D gene: TRBD1
J gene: TRBJ2-7
CDR3 length: 15

CDR3 DNA: TGTGCCAGCACCACTGGGACTAGCGGGTACGGGGAGCTGTTTTTT
CDR3 protein: CASTTGTSGYGELFF
V gene: TRBV7-2
clone size: -
D gene: TRBD2
J gene: TRBJ2-2
CDR3 length: 15

CDR3 DNA: TGTGCCAGCAGTGAGCAGGGGTCCGGGGAGCTGTTTTTT
CDR3 protein: CASSEQGSGELFF
V gene: TRBV6-4
clone size: -
D gene: -
J gene: TRBJ2-2
CDR3 length: 13

CDR3 DNA: TGTGCCAGCAGCGGAACTCGGGCGGGGACTAACACCGGGGAGCTGTTTTTT
CDR3 protein: CASSGTRAGTNTGELFF
V gene: TRBV7-9
clone size: -
D gene: -
J gene: TRBJ2-2
CDR3 length: 17

CDR3 DNA: TGTGCCAGCAGTTACTCGCTTGGGGACCAGGGAGGGCCGCAGTTCTTC
CDR3 protein: CASSYSLGDQGGPQFF
V gene: TRBV6-6
clone size: -
D gene: TRBD2
J gene: TRBJ2-1
CDR3 length: 16

CDR3 DNA: TGTGCCAGCCCGCCAGGGGTGGGTAGCAATCAGCCCCAGCATTTT
CDR3 protein: CASPPGVGSNQPQHF
V gene: TRBV21-1
clone size: -
D gene: -
J gene: TRBJ1-5
CDR3 length: 15

CDR3 DNA: TGCAGCGATCGGGGGGGAGAGACCCAGTACTTC
CDR3 protein: CSDRGGETQYF
V gene: TRBV29-1
clone size: few
D gene: TRBD2
J gene: TRBJ2-5
CDR3 length: 11

CDR3 DNA: TGTGCCAGCAGCACAGGGGATACCAAAAACATTCAGTACTTC
CDR3 protein: CASSTGDTKNIQYF
V gene: TRBV6-1
clone size: -
D gene: TRBD1
J gene: TRBJ2-4
CDR3 length: 14

CDR3 DNA: TGCGCCAGCAGTCAATGGAAACTAGCGGGAGGTTGGGCCAAAAACATTCAGTACTTC
CDR3 protein: CASSQWKLAGGWAKNIQYF
V gene: TRBV23-1
clone size: -
D gene: TRBD2
J gene: TRBJ2-4
CDR3 length: 19

CDR3 DNA: TGTGCCAGCTCAACTGACAGGGGGCCACACAATGAGCAGTTCTTC
CDR3 protein: CASSTDRGPHNEQFF
V gene: TRBV18
clone size: -
D gene: TRBD1
J gene: TRBJ2-1
CDR3 length: 15

CDR3 DNA: TGTGCCTGGAGTTGGCGACAGTGGGGGGGGGACTATGGCTACACCTTC
CDR3 protein: CAWSWRQWGGDYGYTF
V gene: TRBV30
clone size: -
D gene: -
J gene: TRBJ1-2
CDR3 length: 16

CDR3 DNA: TGTGCCTGGAGGGTAGCGGGAGTTACTAAAAACGAGCAGTACTTC
CDR3 protein: CAWRVAGVTKNEQYF
V gene: TRBV30
clone size: once
D gene: TRBD2
J gene: TRBJ2-7
CDR3 length: 15

CDR3 DNA: TGTGCCAGCAGTTTCCCGCGGACCTCAACGGGACAGAGGGGTAGGATCACCGGGGAGCTGTTTTTT
CDR3 protein: CASSFPRTSTGQRGRITGELFF
V gene: TRBV28
clone size: -
D gene: TRBD1
J gene: TRBJ2-2
CDR3 length: 22

CDR3 DNA: TGTGCCAGCAGAAGACTAGCGATGAGCACAGATACGCAGTATTTT
CDR3 protein: CASRRLAMSTDTQYF
V gene: TRBV27
clone size: -
D gene: TRBD2
J gene: TRBJ2-3
CDR3 length: 15

CDR3 DNA: TGTGCCAGCAGCTTGCGGGAAAAACTGTTTTTT
CDR3 protein: CASSLREKLFF
V gene: TRBV7-9
clone size: -
D gene: -
J gene: TRBJ1-4
CDR3 length: 11

CDR3 DNA: TGTGCCAGCAAATACTCTGGGGCCAACGTCCTGACTTTC
CDR3 protein: CASKYSGANVLTF
V gene: TRBV9
clone size: -
D gene: -
J gene: TRBJ2-6
CDR3 length: 13

CDR3 DNA: TGTGCCAGCAGCAGAGGACAGCTACTTCAAGAGACCCAGTACTTC
CDR3 protein: CASSRGQLLQETQYF
V gene: TRBV13
clone size: -
D gene: -
J gene: TRBJ2-5
CDR3 length: 15

CDR3 DNA: TGTGCCAGTAGTAGAGGGATCCCCTCTGGGGCCAACGTCCTGACTTTC
CDR3 protein: CASSRGIPSGANVLTF
V gene: TRBV19
clone size: -
D gene: -
J gene: TRBJ2-6
CDR3 length: 16

CDR3 DNA: TGCGCCAGCAACGACCGACAGGGTCAAGAGACCCAGTACTTC
CDR3 protein: CASNDRQGQETQYF
V gene: TRBV5-1
clone size: -
D gene: TRBD1
J gene: TRBJ2-5
CDR3 length: 14

CDR3 DNA: TGTGCCAGCAGCTTGGACGGGACAGTCTACGAGCAGTACTTC
CDR3 protein: CASSLDGTVYEQYF
V gene: TRBV5-6
clone size: -
D gene: TRBD1
J gene: TRBJ2-7
CDR3 length: 14